Listed here are 13 T cell receptor beta chains from one sample, sequenced in a study of T cells in localized non-small cell lung cancer. TCRdb's copy holds only in-frame clones and misses some; the assay was immunoSEQ multiplex PCR. The repertoire holds approximately 2,500 clones, with approximately 25% as singletons. The input for sequencing was lung tumor tissue, taken before any cancer treatment. The receptors originated from a woman aged 35-75 years with stage I lung adenocarcinoma.

The J gene is TRBJ1-1, the V gene TRBV14; 7 bases agree with TRBD1. The CDR3 has 12 amino acids. Germline CDR1 SGHDN, CDR2 FVKESK. The junction had 3 bases not matched to a gene; V was cut back by 3 bases and J by 8 bases. The CDR3 protein is CASSHLDREAFF. DNA for the CDR3: TGTGCCAGCAGCCATTTGGACAGGGAAGCTTTCTTT.

A few counts support this clone. The CDR3 sequence: CASSFGLAGETQYF. In nucleotides, the CDR3 is TGTGCCAGCAGCTTCGGACTAGCGGGGGAGACCCAGTACTTC. This rearrangement joins TRBV11-3 to TRBJ2-5; 12 bases match TRBD2. After removal of 3 bases from V and 5 bases from J, the junction contained 1 base not matched to a gene. Germline V gene sequence: CDR1 SGHNT, CDR2 YENEEA. The length of the CDR3 is 14 residues.

This clone has more than one count but fewer than ten. The chain joins TRBV28 to TRBJ2-3; no firm D call. This CDR3 contains 13 residues. Trimming removed 3 bases at V and 4 bases at J, with 8 bases between. Germline V gene lookup returns CDR1 MDHEN and CDR2 SYDVKM. CDR3 sequence: CASSLGGADTQYF. Here the CDR3 DNA reads TGTGCCAGCAGTTTGGGTGGGGCAGATACGCAGTATTTT.

The chain employs TRBV6-8 and TRBJ2-4, with D possibly matching TRBD2 (6 bases). Trimming left V 8 bases short and J 5 bases short, with 16 bases between. This CDR3 has 14 amino acids. From germline, CDR1 is MNHGY and CDR2 SAAAGT. The CDR3 spells CASCSGDVENIQYF. The CDR3, as DNA: TGTGCCAGCTGTAGCGGAGATGTAGAAAACATTCAGTACTTC.

DNA of the CDR3: TGCGCCAGCAGCTTCAGGGGGCAGAACACTGAAGCTTTCTTT. It is translated as CASSFRGQNTEAFF. The chain links TRBV5-1 to TRBJ1-1, with 8 bases that match TRBD1. V trimming: 2 bases; J trimming: 1 base; junction bases outside the gene matches: 1. The CDR3 extends over 14 amino acids. CDR1 is SGHRS, CDR2 YFSETQ, per germline.

The rearrangement joins TRBV15 to TRBJ2-1; 7 bases fit TRBD2. CDR3 size: 15 residues. The J segment lost 6 bases and the V segment lost 1 base, leaving 6 bases of the junction unmatched. Germline assignment: CDR1 LNHNV and CDR2 YYDKDF (reference sequence). DNA of the CDR3: TGTGCCACCAGCAGAGGCACGGGGGGAGGCAATGAGCAGTTCTTC. It specifies CATSRGTGGGNEQFF.

The chain has TRBV19 and TRBJ1-2; 9 bases map to TRBD1. V lost 4 bases, J lost 4 bases, and 7 bases stayed unmatched. The CDR3 is 15 amino acids. Germline V gives CDR1 LNHDA, CDR2 SQIVND (reference sequence). CDR3 loop: CASSKNRGPFYGYTF. The CDR3 DNA reads as TGTGCCAGTAGTAAAAACAGGGGGCCTTTCTATGGCTACACCTTC.

In its sample, this clone was seen a few times. The V and J genes are TRBV9 and TRBJ1-3; D not resolved. Per the germline V gene, CDR1 is SGDLS and CDR2 is YYNGEE. This CDR3 spans 14 amino acids. V dropped 4 bases and J dropped 0 bases, with 8 bases sitting between them. CDR3 DNA: TGTGCCAGCAGCAGCGGGGACTCTGGAAACACCATATATTTT. It specifies CASSSGDSGNTIYF. The full variable domain, completed using reference TRBV9 and TRBJ1-3, is DSGVTQTPKHLITATGQRVTLRCSPRSGDLSVYWYQQSLDQGLQFLIQYYNGEERAKGNILERFSAQQFPDLHSELNLSSLELGDSALYFCASSSGDSGNTIYFGEGSWLTVV.

The gene calls are TRBV19 and TRBJ1-5; D possibly corresponds to TRBD1 (5 bases). The CDR3 length is 14 residues. Trimming left V 2 bases short and J 2 bases short, with 7 bases between. Looked up from germline, CDR1 is LNHDA and CDR2 is SQIVND (reference sequence). CDR3 sequence reads: CASSIQGGNQPQHF. As DNA, the CDR3 is TGTGCCAGTAGTATACAGGGTGGCAATCAGCCCCAGCATTTT.

The J gene is TRBJ1-5, the V gene TRBV19; TRBD1 might be the D (5 bases). Germline lookup yields CDR1 LNHDA and CDR2 SQIVND (reference sequence). The CDR3 contains 15 residues. The V end lost 3 bases, the J end lost 2 bases, and 11 bases lay between the germline ends. The CDR3 reads CASSIQGRGNQPQHF. DNA for the CDR3: TGTGCCAGTAGTATTCAGGGAAGGGGCAATCAGCCCCAGCATTTT. Combining the CDR3 with reference TRBV19 and TRBJ1-5 gives the whole variable domain DGGITQSPKYLFRKEGQNVTLSCEQNLNHDAMYWYRQDPGQGLRLIYYSQIVNDFQKGDIAEGYSVSREKKESFPLTVTSAQKNPTAFYLCASSIQGRGNQPQHFGDGTRLSIL.

This chain uses TRBV19 with TRBJ2-3; D perhaps matches TRBD1 (6 bases). The CDR3 consists of 15 residues. The germline gives CDR1 LNHDA, CDR2 SQIVND (reference sequence). The ends were cut back, 6 bases at V and 8 bases at J, with 21 bases in the middle. Here the CDR3 reads CASSRTGKAQGTQYF. The CDR3 coding sequence is TGTGCCAGTAGCCGAACAGGAAAAGCACAGGGTACGCAGTATTTT.

By sample fraction, this clone is large. The chain carries TRBV9 and TRBJ2-3; D uncertain. V shed 0 bases and J shed 7 bases, with 6 bases lying between them. The germline gives CDR1 SGDLS, CDR2 YYNGEE. The CDR3 extends over 12 amino acids. Here the CDR3 DNA reads TGTGCCAGCAGCGTAGTGGGAAATACGCAGTATTTT. Encoded protein: CASSVVGNTQYF. Using reference TRBV9 and TRBJ2-3 for the parts outside the CDR3, the full variable domain is DSGVTQTPKHLITATGQRVTLRCSPRSGDLSVYWYQQSLDQGLQFLIQYYNGEERAKGNILERFSAQQFPDLHSELNLSSLELGDSALYFCASSVVGNTQYFGPGTRLTVL.

The chain couples TRBV9 to TRBJ1-2, with D maybe TRBD1 (6 bases). The germline V and J ends were trimmed by 6 bases and 0 bases, with 15 bases remaining between them. The CDR3 has 15 amino acids. Per germline, CDR1 SGDLS and CDR2 YYNGEE. CDR3 DNA: TGTGCCAGCATCCTCGGACAGTTCGCTAACTATGGCTACACCTTC. Amino acid sequence: CASILGQFANYGYTF.